This T cell receptor beta chain originates from a study of control samples from healthy donors and cancer patients. Germline V CDR1 and CDR2: SGHRS, YFSETQ. The V and J ends lost 0 bases and 7 bases respectively, with 16 bases between them. The CDR3 loop spans 16 amino acids. Libraries were prepared by immunoSEQ multiplex PCR; TCRdb keeps only in-frame clonotypes and omits some of them. Here the sample spans about 40,000 clones, roughly 92% being singletons. The receptor comes from a woman aged 50 to 60 in good health. The rearrangement links TRBV5-1 to TRBJ1-4, with D possibly being TRBD1 (5 bases). Input material: blood. CDR3 sequence: CASSLVSQGGGEKLFF. CDR3 DNA sequence: TGCGCCAGCAGCTTGGTTTCCCAGGGCGGCGGTGAAAAACTGTTTTTT.